The 14 T cell receptor beta chains below come from one sample, sequenced in a study of Ad26.COV2.S vaccination and SARS-CoV-2 variants. Assay: immunoSEQ multiplex PCR; the TCRdb copy retains only in-frame clones and omits some. The sample holds 320,000 or so clones; about 90% are singletons and the top ten take around 5.5%. Described treatment: some 20 received Ad26.COV2.S at low or high dose, single or two shots; several received placebo; per-sample allocation not given. Collection of the samples took place on day 63 after the first injection of vaccine or placebo. The sample in question was peripheral blood, obtained in a trial of Ad26.COV2.S vaccine versus placebo. The source of these receptors is a person between 18 and 60 years old who received the Ad26.COV2.S COVID-19 vaccine or a placebo.

V usage is TRBV29-1 and J usage is TRBJ2-3; 7 bases align to TRBD2. The length of the CDR3 is 16 residues. Germline values: CDR1 SQVTM, CDR2 ANQGSEA. Trimming took 2 bases from V and 2 from J; bases not matched to a gene: 10. In DNA form, the CDR3 reads TGCAGCGTTGAATCAAGTGCGGGAGTCCTCACAGATACGCAGTATTTT. Translating it yields CSVESSAGVLTDTQYF.

The chain is built from TRBV2 and TRBJ2-1, with D hard to call. This CDR3 has 14 residues. V was clipped by 1 base and J by 0 bases, with 4 bases between them. The germline gives CDR1 SNHLY, CDR2 FYNNEI. In nucleotides, the CDR3 is TGTGCCAGCAGTGAAGAATACTCCTACAATGAGCAGTTCTTC. Protein product: CASSEEYSYNEQFF.

This chain uses TRBV30 with TRBJ1-2, with a possible D match to TRBD1 (5 bases). Germline CDR1 reads GTSNPN; CDR2 reads SVGIG (reference sequence). Trimming cost V 5 bases and J 2 bases, with 15 bases left between them. The CDR3 has 14 residues. The CDR3 loop reads CAWFSGHRNYGYTF. The DNA of the CDR3 is TGTGCCTGGTTTTCAGGGCACCGGAACTATGGCTACACCTTC.

A remark on this clone: At one end, the junction sequence differs from germline, possibly due to a read error. CDR3 in amino acids: CASSQDYADLYYNEQFF. DNA of the CDR3: TGTGCCAGCAGTCAAGATTACGCGGACCTATACTACAATGAGCAGTTCTTC. The chain is built from TRBV3-1 (or the pseudogene TRBV3-2) and TRBJ2-1; D is uncertain. This CDR3 contains 17 residues. Germline CDR1 LGHDT, CDR2 YNNKEL (reference sequence).

The chain has TRBV10-3 and TRBJ1-2; 9 nucleotides align to TRBD1. The germline V gene has CDR1 ENHRY and CDR2 SYGVKD. CDR3 length: 13 amino acids. V gave up 9 bases and J gave up 2 bases; unmatched junction bases: 4. The CDR3 protein is CAMTGGGNYGYTF. The CDR3 coding sequence is TGTGCCATGACAGGGGGAGGGAACTATGGCTACACCTTC.

The chain has TRBV11-1 and TRBJ2-1; D could derive from TRBD1 or TRBD2 (5 bases each). The CDR3 contains 16 residues. Germline V gene data show CDR1 as SGHAT and CDR2 as FQDESV (reference sequence). V was shortened by 4 bases and J by 4 bases, with 17 bases between the two germline ends. The CDR3 nucleotides read TGTGCCAGCAGCTATACCGAGGGGACGCCATACAATGAGCAGTTCTTC. This codes for CASSYTEGTPYNEQFF. The full variable domain, its missing parts supplied by reference TRBV11-1 and TRBJ2-1, is EAEVAQSPRYKITEKSQAVAFWCDPISGHATLYWYRQILGQGPELLVQFQDESVVDDSQLPKDRFSAERLKGVDSTLKIQPAELGDSAMYLCASSYTEGTPYNEQFFGPGTRLTVL.

V usage is TRBV3-1 (or the pseudogene TRBV3-2) and J usage is TRBJ2-6; 7 nucleotides agree with TRBD1. V lost 5 bases to trimming and J lost 2 bases; unmatched junction nucleotides: 3. From germline, CDR1 is LGHDT and CDR2 YNNKEL (reference sequence). The length of the CDR3 is 15 residues. The DNA for the CDR3 is TGTGCCAGCAGCGGAACAGGGGCTGGGGCCAACGTCCTGACTTTC. It yields the protein CASSGTGAGANVLTF.

The V call is TRBV7-9, the J call TRBJ1-1; D ambiguous. Germline-derived CDR1 and CDR2 are SEHNR and FQNEAQ (reference sequence). V was shortened by 6 bases and J by 5 bases, with 13 bases between the two germline ends. The CDR3 consists of 13 residues. The CDR3 DNA sequence: TGTGCCAGCAGTCAAATTCCGCGTACTGAAGCTTTCTTT. Protein sequence: CASSQIPRTEAFF.

V and J are TRBV6-1 and TRBJ1-1; no definite D call. Trimming took off 3 bases at V and 0 bases at J, with 14 bases between the two ends. Germline CDR1 MNHNS, CDR2 SASEGT. This CDR3 is 16 amino acids long. CDR3 amino acids: CASSDPTAVMNTEAFF. The CDR3 DNA is TGTGCCAGCAGTGACCCCACGGCAGTAATGAACACTGAAGCTTTCTTT.

The chain carries TRBV12-3 or TRBV12-4 and TRBJ2-7, with D perhaps matching TRBD1 (5 bases). The ends were cut back, 6 bases at V and 3 bases at J, with 6 bases in the middle. The CDR3 contains 11 residues. CDR3 nucleotide sequence: TGTGCCAGCAGCGACAGCTACGAGCAGTACTTC. Amino acids: CASSDSYEQYF.

The CDR3 DNA reads as TGTGCCAGCAGCTTGGGTTTACCAGGAAACACCATATATTTT. Translated, it gives CASSLGLPGNTIYF. The V and J genes are TRBV5-4 and TRBJ1-3; D is unclear. The CDR3 has 14 residues. V lost 0 bases, J lost 4 bases, and 8 bases lay in between. Germline CDR1 is SGHNT and CDR2 is YYREEE (reference sequence).

This clone came up once. This sequence joins TRBV24-1 and TRBJ2-3; 11 positions match TRBD2. Germline V gene data show CDR1 as KGHDR and CDR2 as SFDVKD. Trimming at V came to 2 bases and at J to 3 bases, leaving 9 bases not matched to a gene. CDR3 length: 18 residues. CDR3: CATSDSGSLAGGTDTQYF. In nucleotides, the CDR3 is TGTGCCACCAGTGATTCGGGGTCCTTAGCGGGAGGGACAGATACGCAGTATTTT.

This chain links TRBV29-1 with TRBJ2-3; the match to TRBD2 covers 10 bases. The CDR3 covers 14 residues. V gave up 5 bases and J gave up 2 bases; unmatched junction bases: 4. Germline V gives CDR1 SQVTM, CDR2 ANQGSEA. Written as DNA, the CDR3 is TGCAGCGTTTTGACTAGCGGGTACACAGATACGCAGTATTTT. Amino acid sequence: CSVLTSGYTDTQYF.

CDR3 DNA sequence: TGCAGCGTTGGCAGCGGGAGGGGAAGGTCCTACAATGAGCAGTTCTTC. Encoded protein: CSVGSGRGRSYNEQFF. The rearrangement uses TRBV29-1 and TRBJ2-1, with 10 bases that match TRBD2. The CDR3 has 16 amino acids. Germline V lookup: CDR1 SQVTM, CDR2 ANQGSEA. The V segment lost 4 bases and the J segment 1 base; nucleotides outside the gene matches: 7.